The 12 T cell receptor beta chains reported below all come from one sample, sequenced in a study of cytomegalovirus exposure and HLA in healthy donors. Vbeta (60) and Jbeta (13) primers were used in the PCR. Libraries were prepared by immunoSEQ multiplex PCR; TCRdb keeps only in-frame clonotypes and omits some of them. Counted here are 100,000 to 150,000 clones, over 70% occurring once; the ten biggest clones make up 3.5% to 4.5%. Sequenced sample: PBMCs. The receptor set was obtained from a man aged 35 to 55 in good health and CMV-seropositive.

This clone was recorded a few times. The chain links TRBV6-1 to TRBJ2-5; TRBD1 matches 10 bases. Unmatched junction bases numbered 4, after V lost 5 bases and J lost 4 bases. This CDR3 is 14 amino acids long. The germline gives CDR1 MNHNS, CDR2 SASEGT. CDR3 nucleotides: TGTGCCAGCAGTAGGACAGGGGGGTCAGAGACCCAGTACTTC. Translation: CASSRTGGSETQYF.

Concerning this clone itself: A read error may account for a junction end that differs from germline. The chain has TRBV19 and TRBJ2-7, with 8 bases lining up with TRBD2. The CDR3 is made up of 15 amino acids. The germline V gene encodes CDR1 LNHDA and CDR2 SQIVND (reference sequence). CDR3 sequence reads: CASSIKRERGYKQYF. The CDR3, as DNA: TGTGCCAGTAGTATAAAGCGGGAGAGGGGCTACAAGCAGTACTTC. Looking up the rest from reference TRBV19 and TRBJ2-7 gives the full variable domain: DGGITQSPKYLFRKEGQNVTLSCEQNLNHDAMYWYRQDPGQGLRLIYYSQIVNDFQKGDIAEGYSVSREKKESFPLTVTSAQKNPTAFYLCASSIKRERGYKQYFGPGTRLTVT.

The CDR3 DNA follows: TGCGCCAGCAGCTTGGGTCCAGGGGGTGATGAAAAACTGTTTTTT. Protein: CASSLGPGGDEKLFF. The V gene is TRBV5-1, the J gene TRBJ1-4, with 7 bases identical to TRBD1. V lost 0 bases to trimming and J lost 6 bases; unmatched junction nucleotides: 5. Germline values: CDR1 SGHRS, CDR2 YFSETQ. The CDR3 length is 15 residues.

The J gene is TRBJ2-5, the V gene TRBV9, with TRBD2 matching over 10 bases. CDR3 length equals 16 residues. The ends lost 3 bases at V and 2 bases at J; junction bases unmatched: 7. Germline V CDR1 and CDR2: SGDLS, YYNGEE. The CDR3 region has the DNA TGTGCCAGCAGCGCTAGCGGGAGAGGTTATCAAGAGACCCAGTACTTC. Residues: CASSASGRGYQETQYF.

The V and J genes are TRBV21-1 and TRBJ2-6; whether TRBD2, the table's D call, matches the DNA was not checked. TRBV21-1 is recorded as a pseudogene. This CDR3 has 23 amino acids. In DNA, the CDR3 is TGTGCCAGCAGCAAACCGGACAGGCCCCGGGGCCTAGCGGGTGATACTGGGGCCAACGTCCTGACTTTC. Amino acid sequence: CASSKPDRPRGLAGDTGANVLTF.

This clone has a handful of counts. The chain uses TRBV7-6 and TRBJ1-5; 7 bases map to TRBD1. The CDR3 loop spans 15 amino acids. Germline loops: CDR1 SGHVS, CDR2 FNYEAQ. V lost 1 base to trimming and J lost 9 bases; unmatched junction nucleotides: 9. DNA of the CDR3: TGTGCCAGCAGCTTAGTAGGGACAGCCAATGGGCCCCAGCATTTT. Protein: CASSLVGTANGPQHF.

The rearrangement links TRBV19 to TRBJ1-2; TRBD1 agrees at 7 bases. The germline CDR1 and CDR2 sequences are LNHDA and SQIVND (reference sequence). CDR3 length: 15 residues. Trimming at V came to 6 bases and at J to 4 bases, leaving 11 bases not matched to a gene. CDR3 sequence reads: CASRAPGRQGYGYTF. CDR3 nucleotide sequence: TGTGCCAGTAGGGCTCCGGGGAGACAGGGCTATGGCTACACCTTC.

The chain couples TRBV19 to TRBJ1-1; TRBD1 is a possible D gene (6 bases). The CDR3 has 15 residues. The V end was cut by 4 bases, the J end by 0 bases, with 12 bases between. Germline assignment: CDR1 LNHDA and CDR2 SQIVND (reference sequence). CDR3 in DNA: TGTGCCAGTAGTACGACCGGGACAATGAACACTGAAGCTTTCTTT. It specifies CASSTTGTMNTEAFF.

The chain combines TRBV18 with TRBJ1-4, with D hard to call. The CDR3 is 15 residues long. V lost 3 bases, J lost 6 bases, and 14 bases lay in between. Germline CDR1 is KGHSH and CDR2 is LQKENI. In DNA form, the CDR3 reads TGTGCCAGCTCACCCTATACAGTGGGCGATGAAAAACTGTTTTTT. Its protein product is CASSPYTVGDEKLFF.

The rearrangement links TRBV4-1 to TRBJ2-5, with a tentative D call TRBD2 (6 bases). There are 14 residues in the CDR3. CDR1 and CDR2 from the germline V gene are MGHRA and YSYEKL. Trimming stripped 4 bases from V and 4 bases from J, with 13 bases between. CDR3: CASSPLGGPETQYF. The CDR3 DNA sequence: TGCGCCAGCAGCCCCTTGGGAGGCCCAGAGACCCAGTACTTC.

This sequence joins TRBV5-1 and TRBJ2-7, with D possibly matching TRBD2 (6 bases). This CDR3 contains 14 residues. Germline-derived CDR1 and CDR2 are SGHRS and YFSETQ. V lost 3 bases and J 0 bases, leaving 10 bases between the germline ends. CDR3 nucleotide sequence: TGCGCCAGCAGCTGGGAGGACACCTCCTACGAGCAGTACTTC. The encoded protein is CASSWEDTSYEQYF.

V gene TRBV6-5 combines with J gene TRBJ2-1; TRBD1 agrees at 10 bases. The CDR3 is made up of 15 amino acids. The V segment lost 2 bases and the J segment 4 bases; nucleotides outside the gene matches: 2. Germline V lookup: CDR1 MNHEY, CDR2 SVGAGI. The chain's CDR3 is CASSYGDRGYNEQFF. The CDR3 nucleotides are TGTGCCAGCAGTTACGGGGACAGGGGATACAATGAGCAGTTCTTC.